This paragraph reports one TCR beta chain. Its antigen is currently unknown. A J-beta primer mix and a sample-barcoded 5' primer were used in a second PCR of about 7 to 11 cycles. CDR3-containing paired-end reads numbering at least 2.5 million came from each sample. Each CDR3 protein gets one entry after TCRdb re-called the 5' RACE reads with MiXCR. The sample has about 800,000 distinct CDR3 sequences, around 45% seen once. The sample belongs to a study of blood T cells in healthy people across ages. Study observations and caveats: CMV status of donors was not determined, possibly confounding expanded clonotype changes.

V shed 10 bases and J 2 bases; nucleotides not matched to a gene: 4. This CDR3 has 15 amino acids. Per germline, CDR1 ENHRY and CDR2 SYGVKD. Around 10 milliliters of peripheral blood were drawn from each donor. The sequenced sample was blood. V is TRBV10-3 and J is TRBJ2-3; 15 bases are shared with TRBD2. The sequence derives from a man older than 75 in good health. This CDR3 is CASGTSGGLTDTQYF. The CDR3 DNA reads as TGTGCCAGCGGGACTAGCGGGGGGCTCACAGATACGCAGTATTTT.